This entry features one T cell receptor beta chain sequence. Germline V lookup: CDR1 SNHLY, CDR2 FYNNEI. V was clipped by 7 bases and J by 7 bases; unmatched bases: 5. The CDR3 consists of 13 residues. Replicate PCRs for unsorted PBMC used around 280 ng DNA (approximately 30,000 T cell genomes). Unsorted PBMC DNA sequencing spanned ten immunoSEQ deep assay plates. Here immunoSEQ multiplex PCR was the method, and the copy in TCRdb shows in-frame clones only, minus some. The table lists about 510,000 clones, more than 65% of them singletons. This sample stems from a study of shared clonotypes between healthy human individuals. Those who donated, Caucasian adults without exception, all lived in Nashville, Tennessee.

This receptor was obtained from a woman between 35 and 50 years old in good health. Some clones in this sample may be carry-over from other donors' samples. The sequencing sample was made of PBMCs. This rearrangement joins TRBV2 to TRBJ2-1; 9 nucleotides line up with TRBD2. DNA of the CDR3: TGTGCCAGCATTGGGACTAGCAGGAATGAGCAGTTCTTC. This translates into CASIGTSRNEQFF.